This TCR beta chain comes out of a study of shared clonotypes between healthy human individuals. The study enrolled healthy HIV-negative adults without recent acute infections or vaccinations as donors. Study results and caveats: A small donor pool kept down the genetic and exposure-history diversity that was represented. The sole specimen, blood, was sampled, and tissue repertoires likely differ.

V lost 7 bases and J 7 bases, leaving 20 bases between the germline ends. The CDR3 totals 14 residues. Germline V gene lookup returns CDR1 SQVTM and CDR2 ANQGSEA. As concerns this clone: The antigen is not known.

Sequencing on ten immunoSEQ deep assay plates was performed for unsorted PBMC DNA. TCRdb's copy holds only in-frame clones and misses some; the assay was immunoSEQ multiplex PCR. Of about 480,000 clones in the sample, 60% to 80% were seen once. Material: PBMCs. The rearrangement uses TRBV29-1 and TRBJ2-1; the D call may be TRBD1 or TRBD2 (6 bases each). The TCR comes from a woman aged 40-49 years in good health. Some clones in this sample may be carry-over from other donors' samples. The CDR3 coding sequence is TGCAGCGCCGGGGGCGGGAAGGTCGAGAATGAGCAGTTCTTC. Its protein product is CSAGGGKVENEQFF.